These 19 T cell receptor beta chains came from one sample sequenced in a study of immune characterization of retroperitoneal liposarcoma. TCRdb ran MiXCR on the PCR reads and lists one entry per CDR3 protein. The table records some 9,600 distinct CDR3 sequences, over 25% of them present only once. The sequencing input was blood. These receptors were obtained from a male donor with retroperitoneal liposarcoma.

This clonotype has at least ten counts. The J gene is TRBJ2-3, the V gene TRBV6-1; 7 positions agree with TRBD2. Germline V gives CDR1 MNHNS, CDR2 SASEGT. This CDR3 spans 15 amino acids. V dropped 8 bases and J dropped 0; count of bases not matched to a gene: 8. The CDR3 bases are TGTGCCAGCTTCGAACCGGGACTAAGCACAGATACGCAGTATTTT. This gives the protein CASFEPGLSTDTQYF.

The gene calls are TRBV6-1 and TRBJ1-1, with D unclear. The germline V gene has CDR1 MNHNS and CDR2 SASEGT. This CDR3 has 13 residues. V was trimmed by 1 base and J by 4 bases, leaving 7 bases between them. CDR3 region: CASSEGWATEAFF. DNA of the CDR3: TGTGCCAGCAGTGAAGGCTGGGCCACTGAAGCTTTCTTT.

Ten or more counts support this clonotype. The V gene is TRBV6-1, the J gene TRBJ2-7; 7 positions match TRBD2. The CDR3 length is 14 residues. Per germline, CDR1 MNHNS and CDR2 SASEGT. V shed 5 bases and J 3 bases; nucleotides not matched to a gene: 7. CDR3 sequence reads: CASSLTPGGYEQYF. The DNA for the CDR3 is TGTGCCAGCAGTCTGACTCCGGGGGGCTACGAGCAGTACTTC.

The chain has TRBV7-6 and TRBJ2-1; TRBD2 might be the D (6 bases). The CDR3 is 15 amino acids. Germline loops: CDR1 SGHVS, CDR2 FNYEAQ. Between the trimmed V and J ends, which lost 6 bases and 4 bases, there was a span of 16 bases. The CDR3 coding sequence is TGTGCCAGCAGTCCGCAGGTGGGGGGATACAATGAGCAGTTCTTC. It translates to CASSPQVGGYNEQFF.

The chain employs TRBV6-1 and TRBJ2-1, with D possibly TRBD2 on 7 matching bases. The end of the DNA fits TRBJ2-7 better, so the J call may be wrong. Germline CDR1 and CDR2: MNHNS and SASEGT. The CDR3 is 15 residues long. The CDR3 here is CASSEAGGAYNEQYF. The DNA for the CDR3 is TGTGCCAGCAGTGAAGCGGGGGGGGCCTACAATGAGCAGTACTTC.

The rearrangement uses TRBV7-2 and TRBJ2-5, with D possibly being TRBD2 (5 bases). The DNA end is a closer match to TRBJ2-7, so the J assignment may be wrong. The CDR3 spans 15 residues. Germline lookup yields CDR1 SGHTA and CDR2 FQGNSA. The CDR3 coding sequence is TGTGCCAGCAGCGAGGGATCGGAGCGGTCCCACGAGCAGTACTTC. It is translated as CASSEGSERSHEQYF.

The chain has TRBV6-1 and TRBJ2-2; D is possibly TRBD1 (7 bases). Trimming shortened V by 8 bases and J by 6 bases, and 16 bases separated the two germline ends. This CDR3 region has 14 residues. Germline V lookup: CDR1 MNHNS, CDR2 SASEGT. The CDR3 sequence is CASGGGDWSGELFF. In DNA form, the CDR3 reads TGTGCCAGCGGAGGGGGCGACTGGTCCGGGGAGCTGTTTTTT.

This clonotype was seen repeatedly, ten times or more. V gene TRBV5-1 combines with J gene TRBJ2-1, with TRBD1 identical over 10 bases. Looked up from germline, CDR1 is SGHRS and CDR2 is YFSETQ. Trimming cost V 4 bases and J 6 bases; bases outside gene matches: 10. The CDR3 extends over 16 amino acids. CDR3 sequence reads: CASSRFGQGGVNEQFF. Here the CDR3 DNA reads TGCGCCAGCAGCAGATTCGGACAGGGGGGAGTCAATGAGCAGTTCTTC.

The chain combines TRBV29-1 with TRBJ1-2; TRBD1 agrees at 7 bases. The CDR3 has 15 amino acids. Trimming cost V 0 bases and J 3 bases; bases outside gene matches: 7. Germline V gene lookup returns CDR1 SQVTM and CDR2 ANQGSEA. The CDR3 coding sequence is TGCAGCGTTGAAGATAGACGCAGGGGGGACTATGGCTACACCTTC. Translating it yields CSVEDRRRGDYGYTF.

The rearrangement uses TRBV7-2 and TRBJ2-2; D is uncertain. CDR1 is SGHTA and CDR2 is FQGNSA in the germline V gene. Trimming took off 9 bases at V and 3 bases at J, with 17 bases between the two ends. The CDR3 is made up of 15 amino acids. The CDR3 DNA follows: TGTGCCAGTAGCCCCGGGCCCTCGGACACCGGGGAGCTGTTTTTT. It codes for CASSPGPSDTGELFF. The whole variable domain, remainder taken from reference TRBV7-2 and TRBJ2-2, is GAGVSQSPSNKVTEKGKDVELRCDPISGHTALYWYRQSLGQGLEFLIYFQGNSAPDKSGLPSDRFSAERTGGSVSTLTIQRTQQEDSAVYLCASSPGPSDTGELFFGEGSRLTVL.

This clonotype was detected only a few times. CDR3: CASSPATGELFF. The DNA of the CDR3 is TGTGCCAGCAGCCCCGCGACCGGGGAGCTGTTTTTT. The V gene is TRBV5-6, the J gene TRBJ2-2; D is unresolved. The V end lost 4 bases, the J end lost 5 bases, and 6 bases lay between the germline ends. This CDR3 is 12 amino acids long. In germline, CDR1 is SGHDT, CDR2 YYEEEE.

V is TRBV9 and J is TRBJ1-4; 8 nucleotides agree with TRBD1. V lost 3 bases and J lost 7; bases outside the gene matches: 8. In germline, CDR1 is SGDLS, CDR2 YYNGEE. The CDR3 length is 15 residues. The CDR3 region is CASSETGVSSEKLFF. CDR3 coding DNA: TGTGCCAGCAGCGAGACAGGGGTATCTTCTGAAAAACTGTTTTTT.

The sample holds many counts of this clonotype. The V gene is TRBV6-1, the J gene TRBJ1-2; unclear D gene. Deletions cut 0 bases from V and 14 bases from J, with 10 bases between. The CDR3 runs 11 residues. Looked up from germline, CDR1 is MNHNS and CDR2 is SASEGT. The CDR3 region is CASSEAVKRTF. The CDR3 DNA reads TGTGCCAGCAGTGAAGCTGTCAAGAGGACCTTC.

This clonotype was detected many times. V and J are TRBV7-2 and TRBJ2-1; D call uncertain. V was shortened by 5 bases and J by 3 bases, with 5 bases between the two germline ends. Germline CDR1 SGHTA, CDR2 FQGNSA. This CDR3 has 12 residues. CDR3 in DNA: TGTGCCAGCAGCCCGGGCTACAATGAGCAGTTCTTC. It codes for CASSPGYNEQFF.

This clonotype has a handful of counts. V usage is TRBV27 and J usage is TRBJ2-2; D not resolved. CDR3 length: 13 amino acids. Per the germline V gene, CDR1 is MNHEY and CDR2 is SMNVEV (reference sequence). Trimming left V 6 bases short and J 8 bases short, with 13 bases between. The DNA for the CDR3 is TGTGCCAGCAGGTCCGTCCCTGATGGGGAGCTGTTTTTT. Amino acid sequence: CASRSVPDGELFF.

This clonotype was seen more than once but under ten times. This chain connects TRBV20-1 to TRBJ2-5; possible D gene TRBD2, 7 bases. With 3 bases removed from V and 6 bases from J, the gap between germline ends came to 20 bases. The CDR3 consists of 15 residues. Germline V CDR1 and CDR2: DFQATT, SNEGSKA (reference sequence). The CDR3 is CSASTGGTGRKTQYF. The CDR3 nucleotides are TGCAGTGCTAGTACGGGGGGCACAGGGAGAAAGACCCAGTACTTC.

A remark on this clonotype: The CDR3 does not end in the conserved phenylalanine or tryptophan, so this is likely a read error. The chain links TRBV5-6 to TRBJ1-2; no firm D call. Per germline, CDR1 SGHDT and CDR2 YYEEEE. V was shortened by 0 bases and J by 1 base, with 7 bases between the two germline ends. CDR3 size: 14 residues. CDR3 sequence reads: CASSLGSVNYGYTL. The CDR3 bases are TGTGCCAGCAGCTTGGGCAGCGTTAACTATGGCTACACCTTA.

Ten or more counts support this clonotype. V is TRBV10-3 and J is TRBJ2-3; D perhaps matches TRBD2 (6 bases). This CDR3 is 12 amino acids long. The germline V gene encodes CDR1 ENHRY and CDR2 SYGVKD. V was cut by 5 bases and J by 4 bases, with 7 bases left in between. The CDR3, as DNA: TGTGCCATCAGTCGGGACTCAGATACGCAGTATTTT. Amino acid sequence: CAISRDSDTQYF.

The chain has TRBV3-1 and TRBJ1-2; 8 nucleotides match TRBD1. The CDR3 is 15 residues long. Germline V gives CDR1 LGHDT, CDR2 YNNKEL (reference sequence). V was clipped by 4 bases and J by 0 bases; unmatched bases: 4. CDR3 DNA sequence: TGTGCCAGCAGCCCGACAGGGGTTTCTAACTATGGCTACACCTTC. Translation gives CASSPTGVSNYGYTF.